The 10 T cell receptor beta chains below come from one sample, sequenced in a study of T cell clones after liver transplantation. TCRdb keeps only in-frame clones here, not all; method: immunoSEQ multiplex PCR. The sample contains 55,000 to 70,000 clones, more than 85% of which appear only once. Sequenced here: CD4+ T cells from blood, sampled about 26 months after liver transplant. The origin of the receptors is a human patient who received a liver transplant. Some T cells here may be from the graft donor.

CDR3 sequence reads: CASSLGTTKNIQYF. DNA of the CDR3: TGTGCCAGCAGCTTAGGGACTACTAAAAACATTCAGTACTTC. V is TRBV7-2 and J is TRBJ2-4; possible D gene TRBD2, 6 bases. Trimming removed 1 base at V and 4 bases at J, with 8 bases between. Germline assignment: CDR1 SGHTA and CDR2 FQGNSA. This CDR3 has 14 amino acids.

The chain carries TRBV5-4 and TRBJ2-1; D gene unclear. Per germline, CDR1 SGHNT and CDR2 YYREEE (reference sequence). Trimming removed 3 bases at V and 7 bases at J, with 17 bases between. The length of the CDR3 is 15 residues. In DNA, the CDR3 is TGTGCCAGCAGCTCCCCTCCCCTAGATCGGAATGAGCAGTTCTTC. This encodes CASSSPPLDRNEQFF.

This chain joins TRBV7-2 and TRBJ1-2; the D gene is possibly TRBD1 (5 bases). Trimming took 2 bases from V and 4 from J, leaving 14 bases between them. Germline values: CDR1 SGHTA, CDR2 FQGNSA. The length of the CDR3 is 15 residues. The CDR3 loop is CASSLILGTPYGYTF. Here the CDR3 DNA reads TGTGCCAGCAGCTTAATTCTAGGGACCCCCTATGGCTACACCTTC.

This clone was seen a few times. The rearrangement joins TRBV5-1 to TRBJ1-5, with D uncertain. Germline V gene lookup returns CDR1 SGHRS and CDR2 YFSETQ. CDR3 length: 13 amino acids. With 5 bases removed from V and 0 bases from J, the gap between germline ends came to 6 bases. CDR3 residues: CASRSDSNQPQHF. The CDR3 region has the DNA TGCGCCAGCAGGTCCGATAGCAATCAGCCCCAGCATTTT. The whole variable domain, remainder taken from reference TRBV5-1 and TRBJ1-5, is KAGVTQTPRYLIKTRGQQVTLSCSPISGHRSVSWYQQTPGQGLQFLFEYFSETQRNKGNFPGRFSGRQFSNSRSEMNVSTLELGDSALYLCASRSDSNQPQHFGDGTRLSIL.

This clone was detected only a few times. The V gene is TRBV4-3, the J gene TRBJ2-5, with D unclear. The V end lost 3 bases, the J end lost 5 bases, and 13 bases lay between the germline ends. CDR1 and CDR2 from the germline V gene are LGHNA and YSLEER. The CDR3 contains 14 residues. This CDR3 is CASSQGIGLETQYF. In DNA, the CDR3 is TGCGCCAGCAGCCAGGGTATCGGGTTGGAGACCCAGTACTTC.

The chain has TRBV6-6 and TRBJ2-1; TRBD2 matches at 7 bases. The CDR3 spans 15 residues. Trimming cost V 6 bases and J 7 bases; bases outside gene matches: 12. Germline V gene sequence: CDR1 MNHNY, CDR2 SVGAGI (reference sequence). The CDR3 DNA reads TGTGCCAGCAGCCCCCCGGGCGGGAGAGGGAATGAGCAGTTCTTC. It codes for CASSPPGGRGNEQFF.

The chain combines TRBV18 with TRBJ1-4; perhaps TRBD1 as D (6 bases). Trimming cost V 4 bases and J 6 bases, with 12 bases left between them. CDR3 length equals 14 residues. Germline V gene sequence: CDR1 KGHSH, CDR2 LQKENI. The CDR3 protein is CASSRTEGDEKLFF. Written as DNA, the CDR3 is TGTGCCAGCTCACGGACGGAGGGGGATGAAAAACTGTTTTTT.

The chain links TRBV13 to TRBJ2-3, with 7 bases lining up with TRBD1. V trimming: 5 bases; J trimming: 1 base; junction bases outside the gene matches: 9. Per the germline V gene, CDR1 is PRHDT and CDR2 is FYEKMQ (reference sequence). The CDR3 loop spans 16 amino acids. In nucleotides, the CDR3 is TGTGCCAGCAGCCACAGACAGGGTGTGGGCACAGATACGCAGTATTTT. This codes for CASSHRQGVGTDTQYF.

The V and J genes are TRBV7-2 and TRBJ2-3; D is unresolved. The ends were cut back, 5 bases at V and 6 bases at J, with 9 bases in the middle. From germline, CDR1 is SGHTA and CDR2 FQGNSA. This CDR3 spans 12 amino acids. The chain's CDR3 is CASSHLGDTQYF. The CDR3 DNA follows: TGTGCCAGCAGCCATCTCGGGGATACGCAGTATTTT.

This clone was counted once. This sequence joins TRBV6-1 and TRBJ2-7; 7 bases are shared with TRBD1. The V gene's germline CDR1 is MNHNS and CDR2 SASEGT. V lost 3 bases to trimming and J lost 4 bases; unmatched junction nucleotides: 6. This CDR3 has 14 amino acids. CDR3 sequence (DNA): TGTGCCAGCAGTGATTCCGGCAGGGGGTACGAGCAGTACTTC. Translating gives CASSDSGRGYEQYF.